What follows is one T cell receptor (beta chain) and its context. The protocol was immunoSEQ multiplex PCR, while the TCRdb copy is restricted to in-frame clones and leaves out a portion. This table holds 40,000 to 65,000 clones, about 92% found once. The data were obtained in a study of T cell changes during pregnancy in multiple sclerosis. The CDR3 sequence is 14 residues long. CDR1 SGHRS and CDR2 YFSETQ come from the germline V gene. Trimming cost V 4 bases and J 2 bases; bases outside gene matches: 3. This TCR derives from a female donor with multiple sclerosis, enrolled in a pregnancy study. The sequencing used CD4+ T cells from peripheral blood mononuclear cells, collected in the third trimester of pregnancy. The genes are TRBV5-1 and TRBJ1-3; TRBD1 aligns across 7 bases. The CDR3 bases are TGCGCCAGCAGCCTGACAGGGCCTGGAAACACCATATATTTT. As protein: CASSLTGPGNTIYF.